These T cell receptor beta chains were read from a single sample in a study of T cells in Graves' hyperthyroidism and ophthalmopathy. In TCRdb, the multiplex PCR reads were re-called with MiXCR into one record per CDR3 protein. The table records about 600,000 distinct CDR3 sequences, about 14% of them present only once. The sample was blood. All receptors derive from a woman in her forties or fifties with Graves' ophthalmopathy. The CDR3 runs from the conserved cysteine through the conserved F or W. A D gene is named only where the DNA matches it firmly. Some rows have no size entry. The others give once, few or many, or a class for an expanded clone.

V gene	clone size	J gene	D gene	CDR3 length	CDR3 DNA	CDR3 protein
TRBV28	-	TRBJ1-4	-	15	TGTGCCAGCCGGGGGATGGCAGGTACTAATGAAAAACTGTTTTTT	CASRGMAGTNEKLFF
TRBV18	few	TRBJ2-3	-	16	TGTGCCAGCTCACCATCGGCTAGCGACAAGACAGATACGCAGTATTTT	CASSPSASDKTDTQYF
TRBV3-1	many	TRBJ2-7	-	13	TGTGCCAGCAGCCAAGATCATAACTACGAGCAGTACTTC	CASSQDHNYEQYF
TRBV7-3	many	TRBJ2-1	TRBD2	16	TGTGCCAGCAGCTTAGCGGGGGGCTCGAAATACAATGAGCAGTTCTTC	CASSLAGGSKYNEQFF
TRBV28	many	TRBJ2-7	TRBD1	17	TGTGCCAGCAGTTACCTCAACGGACAGGGAAGCTCCTACGAGCAGTACTTC	CASSYLNGQGSSYEQYF
TRBV5-4	-	TRBJ2-1	TRBD2	15	TGTGCCAGCAGCCAGGGACTAGCGGGTTTCAATGAGCAGTCCTTC	CASSQGLAGFNEQSF
TRBV10-3	-	TRBJ2-3	TRBD2	15	TGTGCCATTGGGAGATTAGCGGGAGAGGCAGATACGCAGTATTTT	CAIGRLAGEADTQYF
TRBV6-2/TRBV6-3	many	TRBJ2-1	TRBD2	21	TGTGCCAGCAGTTACGGGGCACAACTAGCGGAGACGACCCCCTCCTACAATGAGCAGTTCTTC	CASSYGAQLAETTPSYNEQFF
TRBV11-2	many	TRBJ1-1	-	14	TGTGCCAGCAGCGGGGGATTAGGGCAGACTGAAGCTTTCTTT	CASSGGLGQTEAFF
TRBV2	many	TRBJ2-7	TRBD2	15	TGTGCCAGCAGCGCCCCACTAGCGGGAGTCCACGAGCAGTACTTC	CASSAPLAGVHEQYF
TRBV15	few	TRBJ2-1	-	12	TGTGCCACCAGCAGAGAGACTAATGAGCAGTTCTTC	CATSRETNEQFF
TRBV7-2	many	TRBJ2-7	TRBD1	14	TGTGCCAGCACCTATAACAGGGGAACCTACGAGCAGTACTTC	CASTYNRGTYEQYF
TRBV30	many	TRBJ1-2	-	14	TGTGCCTGGAATGTGAGGGGCCACGGCTATGGCTACACCTTC	CAWNVRGHGYGYTF
TRBV7-3	many	TRBJ2-1	-	12	TGTGCCAGCAGCCAAGGAAACAATGAGCAGTTCTTC	CASSQGNNEQFF
TRBV11-1	many	TRBJ2-2	TRBD2	17	TGTGTCAGCAGCCAGGGACTAGCGGGAGGAAGCACCGGGGAGCTGTTTTTT	CVSSQGLAGGSTGELFF
TRBV6-4	-	TRBJ1-2	-	15	TGTGCCGGCAGACACTCGGACGACGCTAACTATGGCTACACCTTC	CAGRHSDDANYGYTF
TRBV20-1	many	TRBJ2-1	-	13	TGCAGTGCCCTAGAAGGGCTCTACAATGAGCAGTTCTTC	CSALEGLYNEQFF
TRBV11-2	many	TRBJ2-1	TRBD2	20	TGTGCCAGCAGCTTCTCTGGACTAGCGGCAGTGAAGCCCTACTACAATGAGCAGTTCTTC	CASSFSGLAAVKPYYNEQFF
TRBV29-1	many	TRBJ2-7	TRBD1	14	TGCAGCGCCGCTACCGGGACAGGGGTGGGGGAGCAGTACTTC	CSAATGTGVGEQYF
TRBV27	-	TRBJ1-5	TRBD1	14	TGTGCCAGCAGTCCAGGGACAGCCGGTCAGCCCCAGCATTTT	CASSPGTAGQPQHF
TRBV20-1	-	TRBJ2-7	TRBD1	14	TGCAGTGCTAGCTGGACAGGACCTAGCTACGAGCAGTACTTC	CSASWTGPSYEQYF
TRBV20-1	many	TRBJ1-4	TRBD1	14	TGCAGTGCTAGAGATAGGACAGGGGGTGAAAAACTGTTTTTT	CSARDRTGGEKLFF
TRBV28	many	TRBJ2-5	-	15	TGTGCCAGCAGACCCCGACTCAGGACACAAGAGACCCAGTACTTC	CASRPRLRTQETQYF
TRBV5-1	many	TRBJ1-1	-	15	TGCGCCAGCAGCTTTTTTCGACGGGCGGCCTCTGAAGCTTTCTTT	CASSFFRRAASEAFF
TRBV6-4	-	TRBJ2-1	TRBD2	15	TGTGCCAGCAGTGAGGGACGCGGGGGACACAATGAGCAGTTCTTC	CASSEGRGGHNEQFF
TRBV28	many	TRBJ2-7	-	14	TGTGCCAGCATTGGATCTCAGACTAGTCACGAGCAGTACTTC	CASIGSQTSHEQYF
TRBV2	many	TRBJ1-2	-	16	TGTGCCAGCAGTGAAGGGATCAGGTCCTCGAACTATGGCTACACCTTC	CASSEGIRSSNYGYTF
TRBV3-2	many	TRBJ2-1	-	17	TGTGCCAGCAGCCAAGCGAGGACTAGCGGGAGGGGGAATGAGCAGTTCTTC	CASSQARTSGRGNEQFF
TRBV6-2/TRBV6-3	-	TRBJ1-5	-	15	TGTGCCAGCAGGCCCACGGGACAAAGAAATCAGCCCCAGCATTTT	CASRPTGQRNQPQHF
TRBV7-8	many	TRBJ1-6	TRBD1	14	TGTGCCAGCAGGACTACAGGGGGTAATTCACCCCTCCACTTT	CASRTTGGNSPLHF
TRBV10-3	many	TRBJ2-1	TRBD2	20	TGTGCCATCAGTGAGCCCAAGGGAGTGCGGGAGAATGTTAACTACAATGAGCAGTTCTTC	CAISEPKGVRENVNYNEQFF
TRBV27	many	TRBJ2-1	-	14	TGTGCCAGCAGTTTGGGGAGAGCCTACAATGAGCAGTTCTTC	CASSLGRAYNEQFF
TRBV4-1	few	TRBJ2-4	-	19	TGCGCCAGCAGCCAAGATCGAGGACAGTCCCCGAGGGCCAAAAACATTCAGTACTTC	CASSQDRGQSPRAKNIQYF
TRBV27	-	TRBJ2-7	TRBD2	17	TGTGCCAGCAGGGACCTATCAGGGACTAGCGGAGCCCACGAGCAGTACTTC	CASRDLSGTSGAHEQYF
TRBV7-8	-	TRBJ1-1	TRBD1	17	TGTGCCAGCAGCATCTACGAGGGGGCGGGGGTGAACACTGAAGCTTTCTTT	CASSIYEGAGVNTEAFF